The 8 T cell receptor beta chains below come from one sample, sequenced in a study of cytotoxic CD8 clonotypes in ibrutinib-treated CLL. Assay: immunoSEQ multiplex PCR; the TCRdb copy retains only in-frame clones and omits some. Among some 310,000 clones, about 80% were seen once, and the ten largest hold about 6.3%. The input for sequencing was PBMCs, taken before ibrutinib treatment. These receptors all stem from a human donor with chronic lymphocytic leukemia.

V gene TRBV6-1 combines with J gene TRBJ1-1; D possibly corresponds to TRBD1 (5 bases). Trimming removed 3 bases at V and 11 bases at J, with 19 bases between. From germline, CDR1 is MNHNS and CDR2 SASEGT. CDR3 length equals 14 residues. Written as DNA, the CDR3 is TGTGCCAGCAGTGATACTGGACATTCAGCGGCGGCTTTCTTT. The encoded protein is CASSDTGHSAAAFF.

V and J are TRBV5-1 and TRBJ1-1, with D perhaps TRBD1 (5 bases). This CDR3 is built from 15 residues. The ends were cut back, 0 bases at V and 3 bases at J, with 12 bases in the middle. Germline-derived CDR1 and CDR2 are SGHRS and YFSETQ. CDR3 in DNA: TGCGCCAGCAGCTTGGAGGGCAGGGATGACACTGAAGCTTTCTTT. It translates to CASSLEGRDDTEAFF. The full variable domain, with the rest looked up from reference TRBV5-1 and TRBJ1-1, is KAGVTQTPRYLIKTRGQQVTLSCSPISGHRSVSWYQQTPGQGLQFLFEYFSETQRNKGNFPGRFSGRQFSNSRSEMNVSTLELGDSALYLCASSLEGRDDTEAFFGQGTRLTVV.

This clone was observed a single time. J is TRBJ1-1 and V is TRBV29-1; the match to TRBD1 covers 7 bases. Germline V gene sequence: CDR1 SQVTM, CDR2 ANQGSEA. V shed 8 bases and J 1 base; nucleotides not matched to a gene: 7. The CDR3 is 13 residues long. The CDR3 here is CSPKRQGNTEAFF. CDR3 sequence (DNA): TGCAGCCCAAAACGACAGGGGAACACTGAAGCTTTCTTT.

The chain couples TRBV6-5 to TRBJ2-7; D gene uncertain. Trimming stripped 0 bases from V and 2 bases from J, with 5 bases between. CDR1 MNHEY and CDR2 SVGAGI come from the germline V gene. The CDR3 contains 13 residues. DNA for the CDR3: TGTGCCAGCAGTTACTCCCAGACCTACGAGCAGTACTTC. This gives the protein CASSYSQTYEQYF.

This clone was counted only a few times. The rearrangement joins TRBV27 to TRBJ1-1, with unresolved D. The CDR3 has 14 amino acids. CDR1 MNHEY and CDR2 SMNVEV come from the germline V gene (reference sequence). With 9 bases removed from V and 1 base from J, the gap between germline ends came to 15 bases. CDR3 nucleotide sequence: TGTGCCAGTGGTCGATCCTCGCGGAACACTGAAGCTTTCTTT. This translates into CASGRSSRNTEAFF.

The chain employs TRBV2 and TRBJ2-2; the D is unclear. CDR1 is SNHLY and CDR2 is FYNNEI in the germline V gene. Trimming left V 7 bases short and J 3 bases short, with 6 bases between. The CDR3 has 12 residues. As DNA, the CDR3 is TGTGCCAGCAAGACCCACACCGGGGAGCTGTTTTTT. It is translated as CASKTHTGELFF. Complete variable domain (other parts from reference TRBV2 and TRBJ2-2): EPEVTQTPSHQVTQMGQEVILRCVPISNHLYFYWYRQILGQKVEFLVSFYNNEISEKSEIFDDQFSVERPDGSNFTLKIRSTKLEDSAMYFCASKTHTGELFFGEGSRLTVL.

The chain has TRBV6-5 and TRBJ2-7, with TRBD2 as a possible D gene (6 bases). The germline V and J ends were trimmed by 2 bases and 7 bases, with 15 bases remaining between them. Looked up from germline, CDR1 is MNHEY and CDR2 is SVGAGI. The CDR3 has 14 residues. CDR3 DNA sequence: TGTGCCAGCAGTTACGGTGGAGGGAAGCGAGAGCAGTACTTC. Protein sequence: CASSYGGGKREQYF.

The chain has TRBV6-5 and TRBJ2-3, with a possible D match to TRBD2 (6 bases). Germline assignment: CDR1 MNHEY and CDR2 SVGAGI. The CDR3 loop spans 13 amino acids. Trimming cost V 8 bases and J 2 bases, with 11 bases left between them. The CDR3 DNA reads as TGTGCCAGCCGGCGGGGAGACACAGATACGCAGTATTTT. Translation: CASRRGDTDTQYF.